The 24 T cell receptor beta chains below all came from one sample that was sequenced in a study of T cell responses to AZD1222 COVID-19 vaccine. Some clones are missing from TCRdb's copy, which holds only in-frame ones; the method was immunoSEQ multiplex PCR. This sample carries about 120,000 clones, around nine tenths of them seen once, and the ten largest clones take 15%. Sequencing used peripheral blood, obtained 28 days after the second AZD1222 dose. The origin of the receptors is an adult who received the AZD1222 COVID-19 vaccine.

J is TRBJ1-1 and V is TRBV6-5; D is undetermined. The CDR3 spans 15 residues. The V gene's germline CDR1 is MNHEY and CDR2 SVGAGI. The V end lost 0 bases, the J end lost 5 bases, and 13 bases lay between the germline ends. CDR3 loop: CASSYSPFTQTEAFF. CDR3 coding DNA: TGTGCCAGCAGTTACTCTCCATTTACGCAGACTGAAGCTTTCTTT.

The rearrangement joins TRBV6-1 to TRBJ2-2, with D perhaps assigned TRBD1 or TRBD2 (5 bases each). Germline V gives CDR1 MNHNS, CDR2 SASEGT. Trimming removed 4 bases at V and 3 bases at J, with 15 bases between. This CDR3 has 16 residues. CDR3 DNA sequence: TGTGCCAGCAGTGTCCACTTCGGGGCCGACACCGGGGAGCTGTTTTTT. It is translated as CASSVHFGADTGELFF.

V gene TRBV9 combines with J gene TRBJ1-5; no clear D. Trimming took off 4 bases at V and 0 bases at J, with 11 bases between the two ends. Germline CDR1 and CDR2: SGDLS and YYNGEE. The CDR3 runs to 15 residues. CDR3 in DNA: TGTGCCAGCAGCCCCCAAGACGGTAGCAATCAGCCCCAGCATTTT. This translates into CASSPQDGSNQPQHF.

The chain links TRBV19 to TRBJ2-2; 9 bases map to TRBD1. CDR3 length: 15 residues. The V gene's germline CDR1 is LNHDA and CDR2 SQIVND (reference sequence). Germline trimming cut 3 bases from V and 5 bases from J; bases unmatched to any gene: 4. CDR3 coding DNA: TGTGCCAGTAGTATCATAGGACAGGGGACCGGGGAGCTGTTTTTT. This gives the protein CASSIIGQGTGELFF.

The chain has TRBV5-4 and TRBJ2-2; a weak D match, TRBD2 (5 bases). CDR1 is SGHNT, CDR2 YYREEE, per germline (reference sequence). This CDR3 is 14 amino acids long. Trimming took off 4 bases at V and 5 bases at J, with 12 bases between the two ends. Here the CDR3 reads CASSPFGGTGELFF. CDR3 in DNA: TGTGCCAGCAGCCCCTTCGGAGGAACCGGGGAGCTGTTTTTT.

This clone was found once. V gene TRBV5-1 combines with J gene TRBJ1-4; D gene unclear. Germline V gives CDR1 SGHRS, CDR2 YFSETQ. V was clipped by 1 base and J by 6 bases, with 13 bases between them. The CDR3 totals 15 residues. The chain's CDR3 is CASSLTATWDEKLFF. The CDR3 nucleotides are TGCGCCAGCAGCTTGACGGCTACTTGGGATGAAAAACTGTTTTTT.

CDR3 region: CASSSMEGALNEQFF. The CDR3 coding sequence is TGTGCCAGCAGTTCAATGGAGGGGGCTCTCAATGAGCAGTTCTTC. This sequence joins TRBV7-3 and TRBJ2-1, with a possible D match to TRBD1 (7 bases). This CDR3 has 15 residues. CDR1 and CDR2 from the germline V gene are SGHTA and FQGTGA. The ends were cut back, 6 bases at V and 6 bases at J, with 18 bases in the middle.

This chain links TRBV9 with TRBJ2-1; 7 nucleotides agree with TRBD2. Germline V gives CDR1 SGDLS, CDR2 YYNGEE. The CDR3 sequence is 16 residues long. V dropped 0 bases and J dropped 5; count of bases not matched to a gene: 8. The chain's CDR3 is CASSVGRAGAHNEQFF. DNA for the CDR3: TGTGCCAGCAGCGTAGGGCGTGCGGGAGCCCACAATGAGCAGTTCTTC.

V gene TRBV4-1 combines with J gene TRBJ1-1, with a tentative D call TRBD1 (6 bases). The CDR3 has 15 residues. Germline V gene data show CDR1 as MGHRA and CDR2 as YSYEKL. V lost 0 bases and J 4 bases, leaving 12 bases between the germline ends. The CDR3 DNA sequence: TGCGCCAGCAGCCAAGAACCAAAGGGGGGCACTGAAGCTTTCTTT. Its translation: CASSQEPKGGTEAFF.

The chain combines TRBV6-1 with TRBJ1-1; 11 nucleotides agree with TRBD1. CDR1 MNHNS and CDR2 SASEGT come from the germline V gene. This CDR3 is 19 amino acids long. V was pared by 1 base and J by 5 bases, with 15 bases of the junction left unmatched. The CDR3 region is CASSEGRLGQGARRTEAFF. The CDR3 nucleotides are TGTGCCAGCAGTGAAGGACGCCTTGGACAGGGGGCTCGGAGGACTGAAGCTTTCTTT.

V is TRBV12-3 or TRBV12-4 and J is TRBJ1-2; tentatively, D is TRBD1 (5 bases). The CDR3 sequence is 11 residues long. Trimming removed 5 bases from V and 6 bases from J, with 7 bases in between. The CDR3 DNA follows: TGTGCCAGCAGTCAGGGACATGGCTACACCTTC. Its protein is CASSQGHGYTF.

The V gene is TRBV7-9, the J gene TRBJ1-5; D not resolved. The V end lost 4 bases, the J end lost 0 bases, and 7 bases lay between the germline ends. The CDR3 loop spans 14 amino acids. Germline CDR1 reads SEHNR; CDR2 reads FQNEAQ (reference sequence). CDR3 amino acids: CASSSLYSNQPQHF. CDR3 sequence (DNA): TGTGCCAGCAGCTCCTTGTATAGCAATCAGCCCCAGCATTTT.

The chain combines TRBV7-3 with TRBJ2-5; D is possibly TRBD1 (5 bases). This CDR3 has 13 residues. V lost 0 bases and J 3 bases, leaving 5 bases between the germline ends. Germline assignment: CDR1 SGHTA and CDR2 FQGTGA. This CDR3 is CASSLTREETQYF. CDR3 coding DNA: TGTGCCAGCAGCTTAACCAGGGAAGAGACCCAGTACTTC.

The rearrangement joins TRBV7-9 to TRBJ1-5, with D perhaps TRBD1 (5 bases). Germline V gene lookup returns CDR1 SEHNR and CDR2 FQNEAQ (reference sequence). V lost 5 bases to trimming and J lost 3 bases, with 14 bases between them. This CDR3 comprises 15 residues. The CDR3 sequence: CASSVGGLPNQPQHF. CDR3 sequence (DNA): TGTGCCAGCAGCGTGGGGGGACTTCCCAATCAGCCCCAGCATTTT.

This clone was seen just once. This chain uses TRBV7-3 with TRBJ2-2; D might be TRBD2 (7 bases). V lost 5 bases and J lost 0, with 10 bases in between. Per the germline V gene, CDR1 is SGHTA and CDR2 is FQGTGA. The CDR3 has 15 residues. CDR3 loop: CASSRGGTNTGELFF. The CDR3 nucleotides are TGTGCCAGCAGCCGCGGGGGCACGAACACCGGGGAGCTGTTTTTT.

V usage is TRBV6-4 and J usage is TRBJ1-5; 8 nucleotides agree with TRBD1. This CDR3 has 16 residues. V shed 6 bases, J shed 2 bases, and the junction held 9 bases outside the gene matches. Germline V gene data show CDR1 as MRHNA and CDR2 as SNTAGT. The CDR3 bases are TGTGCCAGCAGAGCACAGGGGGGACAGGGCAATCAGCCCCAGCATTTT. This encodes CASRAQGGQGNQPQHF.

This chain joins TRBV14 and TRBJ1-2, with a weak D call TRBD1 (6 bases). Trimming left V 5 bases short and J 5 bases short, with 9 bases between. There are 12 residues in the CDR3. The germline CDR1 and CDR2 sequences are SGHDN and FVKESK. The chain's CDR3 is CASSAQGYGYTF. The CDR3 DNA is TGTGCCAGCAGCGCGCAGGGGTATGGCTACACCTTC. Full variable domain (missing parts from reference TRBV14 and TRBJ1-2): EAGVTQFPSHSVIEKGQTVTLRCDPISGHDNLYWYRRVMGKEIKFLLHFVKESKQDESGMPNNRFLAERTGGTYSTLKVQPAELEDSGVYFCASSAQGYGYTFGSGTRLTVV.

The V and J genes are TRBV11-3 and TRBJ2-7, with TRBD2 matching 9 bases. Losses at the gene ends were 5 bases for V and 3 bases for J; bases not matched to a gene: 5. Germline-derived CDR1 and CDR2 are SGHNT and YENEEA. The CDR3 has 14 residues. CDR3 residues: CASSAREGYYEQYF. The CDR3 DNA reads as TGTGCCAGCAGCGCGCGGGAGGGATACTACGAGCAGTACTTC.

The sample holds one count of this clone. The chain combines TRBV11-3 with TRBJ1-1, with D maybe TRBD1 (6 bases). CDR1 is SGHNT and CDR2 is YENEEA in the germline V gene. This CDR3 contains 12 residues. The V and J ends lost 8 bases and 3 bases respectively, with 10 bases between them. In DNA, the CDR3 is TGTGCCAGCGGGGGCGGGGACACTGAAGCTTTCTTT. This sequence encodes CASGGGDTEAFF.

The V gene is TRBV7-9, the J gene TRBJ1-2, with 10 bases that match TRBD1. Germline V gives CDR1 SEHNR, CDR2 FQNEAQ (reference sequence). The V segment lost 3 bases and the J segment 7 bases; nucleotides outside the gene matches: 2. CDR3 length: 13 amino acids. The CDR3 bases are TGTGCCAGCAGCTTGGGGGACAGGGGTGGCTACACCTTC. It translates to CASSLGDRGGYTF.

The DNA of the CDR3 is TGTGCCAGCAGTTTTACTAGCGTAAAGGGGGATACGCAGTATTTT. It specifies CASSFTSVKGDTQYF. This chain uses TRBV28 with TRBJ2-3; 7 nucleotides align to TRBD2. The CDR3 runs to 15 residues. V dropped 3 bases and J dropped 6; count of bases not matched to a gene: 9. The V gene's germline CDR1 is MDHEN and CDR2 SYDVKM.

This chain links TRBV5-1 with TRBJ2-1; D is undetermined. The CDR3 length is 11 residues. The V gene's germline CDR1 is SGHRS and CDR2 YFSETQ. The ends were cut back, 5 bases at V and 9 bases at J, with 9 bases in the middle. The CDR3 region is CASSLQVEQFF. DNA of the CDR3: TGCGCCAGCAGTCTCCAAGTTGAGCAGTTCTTC.

The chain joins TRBV28 to TRBJ1-5, with 8 bases that match TRBD1. Germline values: CDR1 MDHEN, CDR2 SYDVKM. This CDR3 is built from 16 residues. V was clipped by 6 bases and J by 2 bases; unmatched bases: 9. DNA for the CDR3: TGTGCCAGCAGCCTCCGGACAGGGCAGGGCAATCAGCCCCAGCATTTT. This codes for CASSLRTGQGNQPQHF.

This clone was observed a few times. The chain is built from TRBV19 and TRBJ2-3; the D gene could be TRBD1 or TRBD2 (5 bases each). The CDR3 loop spans 16 amino acids. Trimming removed 1 base at V and 0 bases at J, with 11 bases between. Germline V gives CDR1 LNHDA, CDR2 SQIVND (reference sequence). CDR3 protein: CASSIGETASTDTQYF. CDR3 coding DNA: TGTGCCAGTAGTATAGGGGAGACAGCTAGCACAGATACGCAGTATTTT.